Listed below are T cell receptor beta chains from one sample, sequenced in a study of spatial heterogeneity in lung cancer. TCRdb called the 5' RACE reads again in MiXCR, with one record for every CDR3 protein. The sample contains fewer than 60,000 distinct CDR3 sequences, around 7% of which appear only once. The sequencing here drew on PBMCs, taken at follow-up. These receptors all stem from a female donor with early-stage non-small cell lung cancer. The CDR3 runs from the conserved cysteine through the conserved F or W. Size tells how often a clone was seen (once, few, many) or the class of an expanded clone, and some rows leave it out.

clone_size j_call v_call cdr3_aa
few TRBJ1-2 TRBV7-2 CASSLADTARGYTF
many TRBJ2-7 TRBV10-1 CASSGDGTAFYEQYF
many TRBJ2-6 TRBV19 CASSTLLSSGANVLTF
. TRBJ1-2 TRBV20-1 CSVTPAGGSYGYTF
few TRBJ2-2 TRBV6-2/TRBV6-3 CASSYYNTGELFF
many TRBJ1-3 TRBV4-1 CASSQDSAGSSGNTIYF
many TRBJ1-4 TRBV6-2/TRBV6-3 CASSYGQVNEKLFF
many TRBJ2-7 TRBV7-2 CASSRDGTSSGEQYF
few TRBJ2-7 TRBV28 CASGLGGLTYEQYF
. TRBJ1-1 TRBV20-1 CSARQGEGRTEAFF
many TRBJ1-1 TRBV7-9 CASSLQSGQAFF
many TRBJ2-3 TRBV12-5 CASGPSLTDTQYF
many TRBJ2-7 TRBV24-1 CATSDLKGPLGEQYF
many TRBJ2-1 TRBV12-3/TRBV12-4 CASSGSGSYNEQFF
. TRBJ2-7 TRBV3-1 CASRRGRKDEQYF
many TRBJ2-7 TRBV5-1 CASSRPGTPSYEQYF
. TRBJ2-1 TRBV18 CASSPSGRDYNEQFF
many TRBJ1-1 TRBV7-2 CASSSTMGVTEAFF
. TRBJ1-4 TRBV7-8 CASSSHLLGEKLFF
many TRBJ1-4 TRBV7-8 CASSPGTGTEKLFF
few TRBJ1-4 TRBV6-2/TRBV6-3 CASSQQTSGLFF
many TRBJ1-1 TRBV7-2 CASREQLGEAFF
many TRBJ2-7 TRBV5-1 CASKKMGTAQYEQYF
many TRBJ1-6 TRBV7-2 CASSFPGGDSPLHF
. TRBJ2-3 TRBV11-2 CASSRSLDTQYF
many TRBJ1-1 TRBV6-5 CASSYNRNTEAFF
many TRBJ2-5 TRBV5-1 CASSLAQETQYF
many TRBJ2-2 TRBV7-7 CASSPRQGGTGELFF
many TRBJ2-7 TRBV5-6 CASSFRNTGVGEYF
many TRBJ1-4 TRBV5-1 CASSLGGHNEKLFF
few TRBJ1-5 TRBV20-1 CSAAAAPRDQPQHF
many TRBJ2-3 TRBV28 CASSLRRDSTLKDTQYF
few TRBJ2-7 TRBV20-1 CSARRGTGAIGDF
. TRBJ1-4 TRBV5-6 CASSLFVSVGKLFF
many TRBJ1-2 TRBV12-3/TRBV12-4 CASTIPGRGHYGYTF
many TRBJ1-4 TRBV20-1 CSARPARGGSEKLFF
many TRBJ1-1 TRBV6-5 CASRAGTENTEAFF
many TRBJ2-3 TRBV6-1 CASSGTSGGADTQYF
few TRBJ2-3 TRBV29-1 CSVRRDTDTQYF
many TRBJ1-4 TRBV4-3 CASSQDWETGAREKLFF
. TRBJ2-5 TRBV3-1 CASSQGRGSETQYF
many TRBJ1-2 TRBV4-3 CASSQLRTANYGYTF
many TRBJ2-3 TRBV4-3 CASSQGRTDTQYF
. TRBJ2-7 TRBV6-6 CAISGQGPYEQYF
. TRBJ1-6 TRBV5-1 CASGTPSSYNSPLHF